The 2 T cell receptor beta chains given below trace back to one sample, sequenced in a study of blood T cell repertoires in COVID-19. Only in-frame clones appear in the TCRdb table, and some are missing; sequencing was by immunoSEQ multiplex PCR. The sample contains about 130,000 clones, around nine tenths of which appear only once. The specimen sequenced was peripheral blood. The source is a woman in her seventies with COVID-19, enrolled during active disease.

The V gene is TRBV6-4, the J gene TRBJ2-3, with TRBD2 matching over 15 bases. This CDR3 contains 16 residues. The J segment lost 4 bases and the V segment lost 5 bases, leaving 4 bases of the junction unmatched. Germline loops: CDR1 MRHNA, CDR2 SNTAGT. CDR3 sequence reads: CASSSGLAGGPDTQYF. CDR3 coding DNA: TGTGCCAGCAGTTCAGGACTAGCGGGGGGGCCAGATACGCAGTATTTT.

This clone has just a few counts. The chain combines TRBV6-5 with TRBJ1-6; D is undetermined. Germline CDR1 is MNHEY and CDR2 is SVGAGI. CDR3 length equals 16 residues. The V gene lost 4 bases and the J gene lost 7 bases, with 17 bases spanning the gap. This CDR3 reads CASSSTIGQLNSPLHF. The CDR3 DNA is TGTGCCAGCAGTTCCACGATTGGGCAGCTCAATTCACCCCTCCACTTT.